A single T cell receptor (beta chain) is shown here with its context. Its antigen is unidentified. The length of the CDR3 is 14 residues. CDR1 is SQVTM, CDR2 ANQGSEA, per germline. J was trimmed by 5 bases and V by 6 bases; bases with no gene match: 9. These data belong to a study of blood T cells in healthy people across ages. Whole-study results and caveats: Calculation of diversity from one million T cells yielded estimates considered to be underestimates.

The authors ran a second PCR of about 6 to 11 cycles using a sample-barcoded 5' primer and a J-beta primer mix. Each sample yielded at least 3 million CDR3-containing paired-end reads. TCRdb processed the 5' RACE reads anew with MiXCR; each CDR3 protein has one entry. Altogether some 900,000 distinct CDR3 sequences are present, about 48% being singletons, with the ten largest covering over 10%. This clonotype originated in a man aged 30 to 39 in good health. The V call is TRBV29-1, the J call TRBJ1-5; 8 positions agree with TRBD1. The specimen sequenced was blood. The CDR3 DNA follows: TGCAGCGTCGCTACAGGGGGTCGAGATCAGCCCCAGCATTTT. Translating it yields CSVATGGRDQPQHF. The full variable domain, its missing parts supplied by reference TRBV29-1 and TRBJ1-5, is SAVISQKPSRDICQRGTSLTIQCQVDSQVTMMFWYRQQPGQSLTLIATANQGSEATYESGFVIDKFPISRPNLTFSTLTVSNMSPEDSSIYLCSVATGGRDQPQHFGDGTRLSIL.